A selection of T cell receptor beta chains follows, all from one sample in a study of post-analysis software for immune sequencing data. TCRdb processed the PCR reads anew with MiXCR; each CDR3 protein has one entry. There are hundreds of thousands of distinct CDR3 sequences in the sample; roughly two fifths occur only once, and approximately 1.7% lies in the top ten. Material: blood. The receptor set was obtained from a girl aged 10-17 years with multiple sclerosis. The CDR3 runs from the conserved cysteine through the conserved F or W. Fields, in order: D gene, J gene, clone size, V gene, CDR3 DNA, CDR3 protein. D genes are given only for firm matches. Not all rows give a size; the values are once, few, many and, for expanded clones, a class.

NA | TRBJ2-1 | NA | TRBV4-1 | TGCGCCAGCAGGGTAGGGGTTGGGGACTACAATGAGCAGTTCTTC | CASRVGVGDYNEQFF
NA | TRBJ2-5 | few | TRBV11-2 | TGTGCCAGCAGCCCCCGGGGGCTAGCGGACCAAGAGACCCAGTACTTC | CASSPRGLADQETQYF
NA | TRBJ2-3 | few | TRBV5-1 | TGCGCCAGCAGTATGGGGGGCATCTGGTCAGATACGCAGTATTTT | CASSMGGIWSDTQYF
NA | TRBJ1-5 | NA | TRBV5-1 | TGCGCCAGCAGACCTGGACCTCGAGATCAGCCCCAGCATTTT | CASRPGPRDQPQHF
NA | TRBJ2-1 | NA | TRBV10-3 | TGTGCCATCAGTGAGTCTAGAGTGGGGGGCCGGAACTATGAGCAGTTCTTC | CAISESRVGGRNYEQFF
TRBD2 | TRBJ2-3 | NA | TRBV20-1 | TGCAGTGCTAGAGCTAGCGGGAGGGTAGCGGATACGCAGTATTTT | CSARASGRVADTQYF
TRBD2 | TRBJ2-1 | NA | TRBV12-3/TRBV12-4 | TGTGCCAGCAGACAACCCTCGGGGGGGCACTACAATGAGCAGTTCTTC | CASRQPSGGHYNEQFF
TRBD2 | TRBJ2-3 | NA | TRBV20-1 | TGCAGTGCAACGAGACTAGCGGGGAGCACAGATACGCAGTATTTT | CSATRLAGSTDTQYF
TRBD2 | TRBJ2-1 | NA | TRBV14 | TGTGCCAGCAGTCATAGACTAGCGGGCTACAATGAGCAGTTCTTC | CASSHRLAGYNEQFF
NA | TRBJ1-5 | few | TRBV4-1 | TGCGCCAGCAGCCAAGATCCTAAGATGAATAGCAATCAGCCCCAGCATTTT | CASSQDPKMNSNQPQHF
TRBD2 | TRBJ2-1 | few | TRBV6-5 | TGTGCCAGCAGCCATAGCGGGGGGAAATACAATGAGCAGTTCTTC | CASSHSGGKYNEQFF
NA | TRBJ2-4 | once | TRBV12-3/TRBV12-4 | TGTGCCAGCAGTTTATCGGGAGATCGGTACTTC | CASSLSGDRYF
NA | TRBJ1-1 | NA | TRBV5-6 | TGTGCCAGCAGCTCGGGGCCCGACTGGGGGATCATGAGCACTGAAGCTTTCTTT | CASSSGPDWGIMSTEAFF
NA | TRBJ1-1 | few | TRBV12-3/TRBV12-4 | TGTGCCAGCAGTTTATGGGGGACAAGTGACGCTTTCTTT | CASSLWGTSDAFF
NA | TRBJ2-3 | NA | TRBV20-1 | TGCAGTGCTAGCGGGAGTCTCACAGATACGCAGTATTTT | CSASGSLTDTQYF